The T cell receptor beta chain under discussion was sequenced for a study of Graves' ophthalmopathy and Graves' hyperthyroidism. Regarding the study as a whole: The blood repertoire also included most expanded thyroid clonotypes above 0.001 frequency.

This clonotype was seen at least ten times. Its target is unknown. Moderate-to-severe activity, CAS at least 3, NOSPECS at least 4 and duration under 3 months characterized donors with ophthalmopathy. The PBMC fraction was derived from about 9.5 ml of fresh peripheral blood. The CDR3 contains 16 residues. V shed 3 bases, J shed 4 bases, and the junction held 8 bases outside the gene matches. Germline CDR1 is MDHEN and CDR2 is SYDVKM. Amplification targeted the TCR beta CDR3 regions, with RNA transcripts as the source material. First-round RT-PCR employed HTBI primers, with a second-round multiplex PCR after it. A single record per CDR3 protein comes from TCRdb applying MiXCR to the multiplex PCR reads. The sample carries around 470,000 distinct CDR3 sequences, 14% recorded once.

Sequencing input: blood. This chain links TRBV28 with TRBJ1-2; 10 positions agree with TRBD1. This receptor was taken from a woman aged 25 to 39 with Graves' ophthalmopathy. CDR3 in amino acids: CASSFSGTGELYGYTF. As DNA, the CDR3 is TGTGCCAGCAGTTTTTCCGGGACAGGGGAGCTCTATGGCTACACCTTC.